This T cell receptor (beta chain) was sequenced in a study of T cell responses to AZD1222 COVID-19 vaccine (dated by TCRdb to about 2021). Background for the entire study: AZD1222 recipients whose second dose came at about 4 weeks and those whose second dose came at about 12 weeks were combined into one group, since spike-specific TCR depth and breadth did not differ between the two schedules. A total of 233 trial participants underwent TCR sequencing, of whom nearly 210 received two doses of AZD1222 and about 25 received two doses of the MenACWY control vaccine. Trial participants were enrolled by age into subgroups of 18-55, 56-69 and 70-plus years, and around 150, 29 and 61 TCR-sequenced participants, respectively, were included in these subgroups.

Here is what the overall study found, with its caveats: Vaccine-associated CD4 TCRs spanned the whole spike protein, with dominant responses in regions 160-218 and 743-854. In the small 56-69-year group, the increase in depth fell short of significance, most likely because of low power. Because no day 14 peak-response samples were available, repertoires were characterized only after the peak T cell response. Reportedly, close to half of the unique spike-specific TCRs recognized epitopes lying outside the regions that are mutated in the B.1.351 and B.1.1.7 variants. After two AZD1222 doses, both the breadth and the depth of spike-specific TCRs were significantly higher than at day 0 and than in MenACWY recipients. Most participants were white British and females outnumbered males, and the authors suggested that clonal diversity may have been underestimated. Conclusions about previously exposed vaccinees are limited because only five to seven AZD1222 recipients were SARS-CoV-2 seropositive at baseline.

The intended sense of this specimen's time point label: baseline before first vaccination. Samples from vaccinated people were obtained from the UK trials COV001 and COV002, which included a single-blind randomized controlled phase 2/3 trial of AZD1222 (ChAdOx1 nCoV-19) in healthy adults. For TCRbeta chain sequencing, PBMC samples from trial participants were taken at day 0 and at day 28 after the second dose. Between the V and J ends, shortened by 3 bases and 1 base respectively, the junction contains 9 bases. CDR1 and CDR2 are read off the germline V gene (reference sequence) as LNHNV and YYDKDF. Including the terminal cysteine and phenylalanine, the CDR3 comprises 14 residues. Solely the CDR3 DNA is kept, with 42 bases framed from the first base. The CDR3 regions of human TCRbeta chains were subjected to immunosequencing. On the authors' methods: TCRs in the repertoires were compared against a reference library of SARS-CoV-2-specific TCRs that had been generated with the MIRA antigen-specificity platform. Breadth was defined as the fraction of unique TCRs that were SARS-CoV-2-associated, and depth was defined as the fraction of total T cells that were SARS-CoV-2-associated. Using the MIRA data, each spike-specific TCR was mapped to the spike region that the TCR reacts to and placed in a CD4 or CD8 class. Log10-transformed breadth and depth values were compared by one-way ANOVA with Sidak's multiple comparisons tests. Not all clones reach the TCRdb copy of this immuneACCESS table, which keeps in-frame sequences only. Checked studies attribute under half of the gap to unresolved V genes and leave the rest unexplained. D and trimming come from the DNA, and the V and J calls and clone size come from that table. The sample table holds roughly 150,000 clones, of which under 95% were seen once. More than 1.1% of the sample is in the top ten clones.

This clone was detected once. What antigen it recognizes has not been identified. It has no much larger one-base neighbor in the sample; base qualities were not kept. This TCR came from an adult in good health. Recombination linked TRBV15 to TRBJ1-1; the D gene is not confidently resolved. Source: peripheral blood, taken on day 0 of AZD1222 vaccination. Here is the DNA: TGTGCCACCAGCAGCTCCAGACAGAACACTGAAGCTTTCTTT. This is translated as CATSSSRQNTEAFF.